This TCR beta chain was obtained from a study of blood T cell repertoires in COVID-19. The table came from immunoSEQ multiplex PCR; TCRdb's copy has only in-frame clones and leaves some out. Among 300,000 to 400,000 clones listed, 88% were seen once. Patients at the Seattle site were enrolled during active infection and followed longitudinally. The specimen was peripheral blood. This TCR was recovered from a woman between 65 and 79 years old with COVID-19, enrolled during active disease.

The CDR3 is CASSPPYSGANVLTF. As DNA, the CDR3 is TGTGCCAGCTCACCACCCTACTCTGGGGCCAACGTCCTGACTTTC. This chain uses TRBV18 with TRBJ2-6; D is uncertain. The length of the CDR3 is 15 residues. CDR1 is KGHSH and CDR2 is LQKENI in the germline V gene. The V gene lost 0 bases and the J gene lost 0 bases, with 3 bases spanning the gap.